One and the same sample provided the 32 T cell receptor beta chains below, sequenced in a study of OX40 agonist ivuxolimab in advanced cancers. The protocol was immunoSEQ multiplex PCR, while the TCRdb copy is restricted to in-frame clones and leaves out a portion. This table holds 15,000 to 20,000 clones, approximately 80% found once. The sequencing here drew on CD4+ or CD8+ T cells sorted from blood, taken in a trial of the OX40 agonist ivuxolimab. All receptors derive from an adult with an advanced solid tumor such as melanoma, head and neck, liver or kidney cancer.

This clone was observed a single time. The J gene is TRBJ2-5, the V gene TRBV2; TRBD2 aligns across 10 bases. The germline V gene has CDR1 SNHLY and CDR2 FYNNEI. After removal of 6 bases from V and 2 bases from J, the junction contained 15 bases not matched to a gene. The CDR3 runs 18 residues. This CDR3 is CASSSIAGGLYLQETQYF. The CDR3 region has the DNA TGTGCCAGCAGCTCAATAGCGGGGGGCCTATACTTGCAAGAGACCCAGTACTTC.

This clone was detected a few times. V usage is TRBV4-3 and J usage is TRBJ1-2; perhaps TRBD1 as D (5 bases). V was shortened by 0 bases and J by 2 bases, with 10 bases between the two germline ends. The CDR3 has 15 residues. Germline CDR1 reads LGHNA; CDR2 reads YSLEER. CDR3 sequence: CASSQDSSGNYGYTF. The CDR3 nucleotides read TGCGCCAGCAGCCAAGATTCGTCAGGGAACTATGGCTACACCTTC.

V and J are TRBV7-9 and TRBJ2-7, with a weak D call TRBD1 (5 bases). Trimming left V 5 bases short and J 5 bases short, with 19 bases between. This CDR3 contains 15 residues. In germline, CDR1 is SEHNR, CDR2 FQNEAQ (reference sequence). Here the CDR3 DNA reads TGTGCCAGCAGCAATCCGGACACCCGGCGGAACGAGCAGTACTTC. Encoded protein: CASSNPDTRRNEQYF.

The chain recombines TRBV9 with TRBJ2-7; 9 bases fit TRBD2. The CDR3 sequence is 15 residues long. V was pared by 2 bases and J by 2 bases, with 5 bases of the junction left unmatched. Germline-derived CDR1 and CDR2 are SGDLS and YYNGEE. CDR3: CASSVAGTSTYEQYF. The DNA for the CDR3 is TGTGCCAGCAGCGTGGCAGGGACTAGCACCTACGAGCAGTACTTC.

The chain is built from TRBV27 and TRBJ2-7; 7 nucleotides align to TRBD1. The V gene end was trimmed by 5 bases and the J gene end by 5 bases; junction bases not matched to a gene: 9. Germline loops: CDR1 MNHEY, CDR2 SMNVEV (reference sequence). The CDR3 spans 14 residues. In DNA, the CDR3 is TGTGCCAGCAGTCAACAGGGGACCCCCCACGAGCAGTACTTC. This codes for CASSQQGTPHEQYF.

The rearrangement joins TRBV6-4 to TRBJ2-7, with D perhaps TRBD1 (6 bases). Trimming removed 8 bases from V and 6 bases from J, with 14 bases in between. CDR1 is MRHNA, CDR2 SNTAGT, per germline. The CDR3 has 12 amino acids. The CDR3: CASPDGTREQYF. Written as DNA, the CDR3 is TGTGCCAGCCCGGACGGGACACGCGAGCAGTACTTC.

The chain's CDR3 is CASSLTTGDEKLFF. The CDR3 DNA reads as TGTGCCAGCAGCTTAACGACAGGGGATGAAAAACTGTTTTTT. V and J are TRBV7-9 and TRBJ1-4, with 8 bases that match TRBD1. Germline CDR1 and CDR2: SEHNR and FQNEAQ (reference sequence). CDR3 length: 14 residues. V was pared by 2 bases and J by 6 bases, with 2 bases of the junction left unmatched.

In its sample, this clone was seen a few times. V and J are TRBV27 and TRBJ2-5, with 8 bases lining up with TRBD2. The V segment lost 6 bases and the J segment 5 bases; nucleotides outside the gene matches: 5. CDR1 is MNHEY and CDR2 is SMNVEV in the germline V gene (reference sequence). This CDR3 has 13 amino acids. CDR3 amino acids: CASRPGGLETQYF. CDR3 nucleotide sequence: TGTGCCAGCAGGCCGGGAGGGTTGGAGACCCAGTACTTC.

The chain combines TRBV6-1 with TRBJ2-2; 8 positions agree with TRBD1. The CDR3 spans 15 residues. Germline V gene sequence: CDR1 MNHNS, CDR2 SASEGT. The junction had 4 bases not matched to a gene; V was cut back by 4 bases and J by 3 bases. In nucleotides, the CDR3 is TGTGCCAGCAGTGTTACAGGGGGAGACACCGGGGAGCTGTTTTTT. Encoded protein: CASSVTGGDTGELFF.

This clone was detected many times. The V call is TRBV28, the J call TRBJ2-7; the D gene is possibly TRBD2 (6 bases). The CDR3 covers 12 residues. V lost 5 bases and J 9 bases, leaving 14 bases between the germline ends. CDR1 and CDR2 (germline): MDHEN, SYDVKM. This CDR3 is CASSPPRGGQYF. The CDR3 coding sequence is TGTGCCAGCAGTCCCCCTCGGGGAGGGCAGTACTTC.

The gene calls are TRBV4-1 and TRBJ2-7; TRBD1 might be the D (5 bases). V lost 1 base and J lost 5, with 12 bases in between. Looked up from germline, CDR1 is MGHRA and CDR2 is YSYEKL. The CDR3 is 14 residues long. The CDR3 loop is CASSQVQGQDEQYF. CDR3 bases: TGCGCCAGCAGCCAAGTTCAGGGTCAGGACGAGCAGTACTTC.

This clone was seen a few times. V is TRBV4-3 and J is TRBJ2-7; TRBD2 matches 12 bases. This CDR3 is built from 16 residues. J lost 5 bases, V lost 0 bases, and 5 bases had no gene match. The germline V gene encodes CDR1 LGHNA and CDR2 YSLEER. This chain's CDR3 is CASSQDRTSGAHEQYF. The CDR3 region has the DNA TGCGCCAGCAGCCAAGACCGGACTAGCGGGGCCCACGAGCAGTACTTC.

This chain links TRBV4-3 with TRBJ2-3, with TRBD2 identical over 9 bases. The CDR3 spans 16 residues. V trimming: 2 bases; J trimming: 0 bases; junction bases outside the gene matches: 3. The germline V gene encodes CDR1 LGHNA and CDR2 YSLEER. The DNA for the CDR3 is TGCGCCAGCAGCCAACTTAGCGGGAGCAGCACAGATACGCAGTATTTT. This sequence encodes CASSQLSGSSTDTQYF.

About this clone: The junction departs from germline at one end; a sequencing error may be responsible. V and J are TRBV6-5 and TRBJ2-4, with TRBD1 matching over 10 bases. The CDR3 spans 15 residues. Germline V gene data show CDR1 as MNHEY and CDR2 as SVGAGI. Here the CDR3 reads CASSWDRGAKNVQYF. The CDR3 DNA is TGTGCCAGCAGTTGGGACAGGGGAGCCAAAAACGTTCAGTACTTC.

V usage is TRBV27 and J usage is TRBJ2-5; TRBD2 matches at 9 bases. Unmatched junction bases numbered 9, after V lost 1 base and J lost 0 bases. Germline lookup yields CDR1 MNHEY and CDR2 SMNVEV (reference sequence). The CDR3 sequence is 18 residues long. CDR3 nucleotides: TGTGCCAGCAGTTTATTACCTTTTGAGCGGGGGGACCAAGAGACCCAGTACTTC. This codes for CASSLLPFERGDQETQYF.

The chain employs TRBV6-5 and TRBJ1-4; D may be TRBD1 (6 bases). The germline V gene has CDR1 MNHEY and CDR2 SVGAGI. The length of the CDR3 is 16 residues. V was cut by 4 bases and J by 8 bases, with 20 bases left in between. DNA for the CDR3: TGTGCCAGCAGTTTGACCAGGGGTGCGCAGCACGAAAAACTGTTTTTT. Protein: CASSLTRGAQHEKLFF.

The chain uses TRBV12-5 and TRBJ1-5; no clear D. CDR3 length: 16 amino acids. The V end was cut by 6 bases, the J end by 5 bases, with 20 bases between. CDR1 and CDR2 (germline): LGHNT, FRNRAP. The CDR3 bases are TGTGCTAGTGGGTCCGAGGTGGCAGGCTTTCATCAGCCCCAGCATTTT. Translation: CASGSEVAGFHQPQHF.

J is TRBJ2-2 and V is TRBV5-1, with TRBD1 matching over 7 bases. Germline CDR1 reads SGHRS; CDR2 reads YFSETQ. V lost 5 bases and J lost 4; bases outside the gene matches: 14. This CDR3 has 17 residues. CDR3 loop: CASRGERGHRSTGELFF. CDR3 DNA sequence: TGCGCCAGCAGAGGTGAGAGGGGGCATCGCAGCACCGGGGAGCTGTTTTTT.

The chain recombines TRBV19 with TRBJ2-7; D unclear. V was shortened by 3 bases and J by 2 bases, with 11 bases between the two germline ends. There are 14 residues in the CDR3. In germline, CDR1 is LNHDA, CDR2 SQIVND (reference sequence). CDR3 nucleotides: TGTGCCAGTAGTATTCGGCACTTTACCTACGAGCAGTACTTC. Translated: CASSIRHFTYEQYF. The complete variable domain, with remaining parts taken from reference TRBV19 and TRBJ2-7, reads DGGITQSPKYLFRKEGQNVTLSCEQNLNHDAMYWYRQDPGQGLRLIYYSQIVNDFQKGDIAEGYSVSREKKESFPLTVTSAQKNPTAFYLCASSIRHFTYEQYFGPGTRLTVT.

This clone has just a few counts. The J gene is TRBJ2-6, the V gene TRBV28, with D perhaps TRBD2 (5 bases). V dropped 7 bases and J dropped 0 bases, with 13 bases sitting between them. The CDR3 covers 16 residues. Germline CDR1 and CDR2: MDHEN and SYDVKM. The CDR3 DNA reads TGTGCCAGCATTGGCGGGCAAATCTCTGGGGCCAACGTCCTGACTTTC. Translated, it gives CASIGGQISGANVLTF.

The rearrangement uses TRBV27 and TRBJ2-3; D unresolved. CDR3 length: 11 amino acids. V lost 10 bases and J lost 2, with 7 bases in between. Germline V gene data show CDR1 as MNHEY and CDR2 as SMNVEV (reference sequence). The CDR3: CATLHTDTQYF. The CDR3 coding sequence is TGTGCCACCCTTCACACAGATACGCAGTATTTT.

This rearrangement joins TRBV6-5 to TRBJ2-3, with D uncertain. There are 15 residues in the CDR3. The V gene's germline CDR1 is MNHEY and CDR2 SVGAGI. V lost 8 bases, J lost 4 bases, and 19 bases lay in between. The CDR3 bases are TGTGCCAGCGGCCGGACGCCCGAAGGCCCAGATACGCAGTATTTT. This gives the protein CASGRTPEGPDTQYF.

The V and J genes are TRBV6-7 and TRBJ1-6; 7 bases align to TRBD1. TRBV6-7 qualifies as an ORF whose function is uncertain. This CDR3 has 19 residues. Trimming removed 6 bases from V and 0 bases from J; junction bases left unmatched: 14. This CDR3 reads CASRYQTGQSSSYNSPLHF. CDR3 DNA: TGTGCCAGCAGATATCAGACGGGACAGTCGAGCTCCTATAATTCACCCCTCCACTTT.

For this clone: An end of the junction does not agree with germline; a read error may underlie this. The CDR3 loop is CASSLDRDWGEKLFF. Written as DNA, the CDR3 is TGTGCCAGCAGTTTAGACAGGGATTGGGGTGAAAAACTGTTTTTT. The chain recombines TRBV7-9 with TRBJ1-4, with TRBD1 matching over 7 bases. The CDR3 has 15 residues. The germline CDR1 and CDR2 sequences are SEHNR and FQNEAQ (reference sequence).

The CDR3: CASSNLAQTEFSGANVLTF. The CDR3 DNA follows: TGTGCCAGCAGCAATTTAGCCCAAACAGAATTCTCTGGGGCCAACGTCCTGACTTTC. This rearrangement joins TRBV21-1 to TRBJ2-6. TRBV21-1 is deemed a pseudogene. CDR3 length: 19 amino acids.

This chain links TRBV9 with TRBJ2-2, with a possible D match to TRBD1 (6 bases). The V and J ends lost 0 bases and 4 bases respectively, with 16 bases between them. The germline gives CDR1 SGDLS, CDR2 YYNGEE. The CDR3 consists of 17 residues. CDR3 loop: CASSVGRQDQRTGELFF. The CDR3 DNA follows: TGTGCCAGCAGCGTAGGTCGACAGGATCAGCGCACCGGGGAGCTGTTTTTT.

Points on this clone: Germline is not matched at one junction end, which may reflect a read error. The chain's CDR3 is CASSLVVGAETQYF. In nucleotides, the CDR3 is TGTGCCAGCAGCTTGGTCGTAGGGGCTGAGACCCAGTACTTC. This chain connects TRBV5-1 to TRBJ2-5, with TRBD1 as a possible D gene (5 bases). The CDR3 loop spans 14 amino acids. Germline values: CDR1 SGHRS, CDR2 YFSETQ.

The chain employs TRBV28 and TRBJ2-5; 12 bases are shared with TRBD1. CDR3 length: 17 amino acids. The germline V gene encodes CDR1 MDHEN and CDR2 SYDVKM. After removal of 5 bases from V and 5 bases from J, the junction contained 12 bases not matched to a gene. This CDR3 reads CASSHHSGTGGGETQYF. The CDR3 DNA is TGTGCCAGCAGTCACCATTCCGGGACAGGGGGCGGGGAGACCCAGTACTTC.

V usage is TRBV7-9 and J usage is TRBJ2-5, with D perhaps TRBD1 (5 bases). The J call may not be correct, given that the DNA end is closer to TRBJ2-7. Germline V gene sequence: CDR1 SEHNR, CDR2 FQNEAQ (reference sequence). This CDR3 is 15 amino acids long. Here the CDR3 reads CASSHIQDNTYEQYF. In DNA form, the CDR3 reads TGTGCCAGCAGCCATATCCAGGACAACACCTACGAGCAGTACTTC.

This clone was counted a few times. DNA for the CDR3: TGCAGCGTTGAGTTATTGCTGGATTCGAGTACAGATACGCAGTATTTT. It is translated as CSVELLLDSSTDTQYF. The J gene is TRBJ2-3, the V gene TRBV29-1, with no clear D. V was shortened by 3 bases and J by 3 bases, with 19 bases between the two germline ends. Germline assignment: CDR1 SQVTM and CDR2 ANQGSEA. There are 16 residues in the CDR3.

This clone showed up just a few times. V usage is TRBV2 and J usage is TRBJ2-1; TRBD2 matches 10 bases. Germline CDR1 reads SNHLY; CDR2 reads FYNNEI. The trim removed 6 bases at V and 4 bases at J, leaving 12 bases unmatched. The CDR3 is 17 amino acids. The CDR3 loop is CASRAASGRQRYNEQFF. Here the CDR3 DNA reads TGTGCCAGCAGGGCCGCTAGCGGGAGACAACGATACAATGAGCAGTTCTTC.

CDR3: CASSPRTGAQYF. The DNA for the CDR3 is TGTGCCAGCAGCCCGCGGACAGGGGCCCAGTACTTC. V gene TRBV7-8 combines with J gene TRBJ2-5, with 9 bases lining up with TRBD1. CDR3 length: 12 residues. Germline V lookup: CDR1 SGHVS, CDR2 FQNEAQ. V was clipped by 5 bases and J by 9 bases; unmatched bases: 4.